This TCR beta chain was captured in a study of T cells in localized non-small cell lung cancer. Study conclusions and caveats: In adjacent lung, a median roughly 58 of the top 100 tumor clones were found. Elevated blood T cell density was associated with longer overall survival. Owing to sequencing of a solitary tumor region, heterogeneity cannot be discounted. Uninvolved adjacent lung showed peak T cell clonality, exceeding tumor.

For this clone: The antigen is unknown.

Assay: immunoSEQ multiplex PCR; the TCRdb copy retains only in-frame clones and omits some. The sample yields some 11,000 clones, 80% to 90% seen once. This receptor was identified in a male donor older than 55 with stage I lung adenocarcinoma. This sample comprised peripheral blood, obtained before any cancer treatment.

As DNA, the CDR3 is TGTGCCAGCAGGATCTTCAGGGGACATGAAGCTTTCTTT. As protein: CASRIFRGHEAFF. The chain combines TRBV28 with TRBJ1-1; D is perhaps TRBD1 (6 bases). This CDR3 is built from 13 residues. Germline V gene data show CDR1 as MDHEN and CDR2 as SYDVKM. The germline V and J ends were trimmed by 6 bases and 7 bases, with 15 bases remaining between them.